These 6 T cell receptor beta chains were all obtained from the same sample, sequenced in a study of T cell responses to AZD1222 COVID-19 vaccine. Profiled with immunoSEQ multiplex PCR; TCRdb holds only in-frame clones, not every one. The sample holds 130,000 to 150,000 clones, around nine tenths seen once. The sample consisted of peripheral blood, taken on day 0 of MenACWY control vaccination. All receptors come from an adult in good health.

CDR3 sequence: CASSFEGAGTEAFF. The DNA for the CDR3 is TGTGCCAGCAGCTTTGAGGGCGCAGGGACTGAAGCTTTCTTT. The chain recombines TRBV7-9 with TRBJ1-1; the D gene is possibly TRBD1 (5 bases). This CDR3 comprises 14 residues. Germline CDR1 SEHNR, CDR2 FQNEAQ (reference sequence). Trimming took off 3 bases at V and 5 bases at J, with 13 bases between the two ends.

This sequence joins TRBV19 and TRBJ2-2; TRBD1 matches at 7 bases. Germline CDR1 and CDR2: LNHDA and SQIVND (reference sequence). This CDR3 has 13 amino acids. V trimming: 5 bases; J trimming: 8 bases; junction bases outside the gene matches: 5. CDR3 coding DNA: TGTGCCAGTAGTCTCTCGACAGGGGGGGAGCTGTTTTTT. It translates to CASSLSTGGELFF.

Here the CDR3 reads CASTLTSGKADTQYF. The DNA for the CDR3 is TGCGCCAGCACATTGACTAGCGGGAAGGCAGATACGCAGTATTTT. The V and J genes are TRBV5-1 and TRBJ2-3, with 11 nucleotides matching TRBD2. The CDR3 totals 15 residues. With V trimmed by 6 bases and J by 4 bases, 7 bases remained unmatched. In germline, CDR1 is SGHRS, CDR2 YFSETQ.

There are a few counts of this clone. The rearrangement uses TRBV24-1 and TRBJ1-6; D gene uncertain. V was clipped by 6 bases and J by 4 bases, with 6 bases between them. Germline lookup yields CDR1 KGHDR and CDR2 SFDVKD. CDR3 size: 13 residues. CDR3 region: CATSSRYNSPLHF. CDR3 sequence (DNA): TGTGCCACCAGTTCACGATATAATTCACCCCTCCACTTT.

This chain joins TRBV6-4 and TRBJ1-1, with TRBD1 matching 10 bases. V lost 3 bases to trimming and J lost 4 bases; unmatched junction nucleotides: 5. CDR1 and CDR2 (germline): MRHNA, SNTAGT. The CDR3 length is 15 residues. In DNA form, the CDR3 reads TGTGCCAGCAGTGAACCGGGACAGGGGATCACTGAAGCTTTCTTT. Its protein product is CASSEPGQGITEAFF.

This sequence joins TRBV7-9 and TRBJ2-1, with a possible D match to TRBD2 (5 bases). V was cut by 3 bases and J by 4 bases, with 22 bases left in between. This CDR3 is 18 amino acids long. Germline CDR1 and CDR2: SEHNR and FQNEAQ (reference sequence). CDR3: CASSLLLATRIYYNEQFF. The DNA of the CDR3 is TGTGCCAGCAGCTTGTTGTTAGCGACGCGGATTTATTACAATGAGCAGTTCTTC.